The rows below give T cell receptor beta chains drawn from one sample of a study of identical twins. TCRdb fed the 5' RACE reads into MiXCR, producing one record per CDR3 protein. The sample consists of around 1.7 million distinct CDR3 sequences, 25% to 35% of them appearing once. The sequenced material came from cord blood. These TCRs come from a newborn girl in good health. The CDR3 runs from the conserved cysteine through the conserved F or W. A D gene is named only where the DNA matches it firmly. Only some rows state a clone size, as once, few, many or a class for expanded clones.

TRBV20-1	TRBD2	few	TRBJ2-1	TGCAGTGCCTATCAAACGGGACTAGCGGGAGGTGTTGAGCAGTTCTTC	CSAYQTGLAGGVEQFF
TRBV5-1	.	.	TRBJ1-4	TGCGCCAGCAGCTCACAGGGAGGTGGGACAACTAATGAAAAACTGTTTTTT	CASSSQGGGTTNEKLFF
TRBV10-3	.	many	TRBJ2-1	TGTGCCATCAGTGATTGGTTAGTGGTTTGGGGAGACAATGAGCAGTTCTTC	CAISDWLVVWGDNEQFF
TRBV13	TRBD1	.	TRBJ1-2	TGTGCCAGCAGCTTAAGGAATTACAGGGGGAGGAACTATGGCTACACCTTC	CASSLRNYRGRNYGYTF
TRBV14	TRBD2	few	TRBJ2-3	TGTGCCAGCAGCCAAGCGCCCCGGGAGGACCGCACAGATACGCAGTATTTT	CASSQAPREDRTDTQYF
TRBV12-3/TRBV12-4	.	few	TRBJ2-6	TGTGCCAGCAAATTGCTAGGAGACAGCGACCGCTCTGGGGCCAACGTCCTGACTTTC	CASKLLGDSDRSGANVLTF
TRBV21-1	.	.	TRBJ2-3	TGTGCCAGCAGCAAAGGGACAGGGACAGGTACACGCACAGATACGCAGTATTTT	CASSKGTGTGTRTDTQYF
TRBV6-6	.	.	TRBJ1-6	TGTGCCAGCAGGCACAGGGAAAATAATAATTCACCCCTCCACTTT	CASRHRENNNSPLHF
TRBV20-1	.	few	TRBJ2-1	TGCAGTGCTAGAGATGGCAGTACCTCCAGTGAGCAGTTCTTC	CSARDGSTSSEQFF
TRBV29-1	.	many	TRBJ2-4	TGCAGCGTTGTCCCTGTAGCCAAAAACATTCAGTACTTC	CSVVPVAKNIQYF
TRBV7-2	.	.	TRBJ2-5	TGTGCCAGCAGCCCAGGGGGAGGGCCGTATAATGAGCAGTACTTC	CASSPGGGPYNEQYF
TRBV29-1	.	.	TRBJ2-1	TGCAGCGCCGTTGGTAGCGATTACCCCTACAGTGAGCAGTTCTTC	CSAVGSDYPYSEQFF
TRBV3-1	TRBD1	.	TRBJ2-3	TGTGCCAGCAGCGTTTCCGGGACAGGGAGCACAGATACGCAGTATTTT	CASSVSGTGSTDTQYF
TRBV20-1	.	few	TRBJ2-7	TGCAGTGCTCAAGGGGTCAACGAGCAGTACTTC	CSAQGVNEQYF
TRBV20-1	.	.	TRBJ1-2	TGCAGTGCTAGCCCCGACAGCCTCTATGGCTACACCTTC	CSASPDSLYGYTF
TRBV4-2	.	few	TRBJ2-7	TGTGCCAGCAGCCAAGGACGGATAGTGGGAGGCTCCTACGAGCAGTACTTC	CASSQGRIVGGSYEQYF
TRBV10-3	TRBD1	few	TRBJ2-3	TGTGCCATCAGTGAGTCCGACAGGGGGCGCGGAGATACGCAGTATTTT	CAISESDRGRGDTQYF
TRBV15	TRBD1	.	TRBJ1-5	TGTGCCACCAGCAGAGTAAAAGGACAGGCCTATAGCAATCAGCCCCAGCATTTT	CATSRVKGQAYSNQPQHF
TRBV14	.	.	TRBJ2-5	TGTGCCAGCAGCCAAGTCGGGAGCCTTTCCAGATCGGAGACCCAGTACTTC	CASSQVGSLSRSETQYF
TRBV6-2/TRBV6-3	TRBD2	few	TRBJ2-1	TGTGCCAGCAGCCAACTAGCGCAGGAGCAGTTCTTC	CASSQLAQEQFF
TRBV28	.	few	TRBJ2-7	TGTGCCAGCAGTTTATTCGATAGAACCTACGAGCAGTACTTC	CASSLFDRTYEQYF
TRBV20-1	.	.	TRBJ1-6	TGCAGTGCTACTTCGGGGCCTACTTATAATTCACCCCTCCACTTT	CSATSGPTYNSPLHF
TRBV20-1	.	.	TRBJ1-5	TGCAGTGCTAGTGTCCGGGGAGGGAATCAGCCCCAGCATTTT	CSASVRGGNQPQHF
TRBV4-1	.	few	TRBJ2-1	TGCGCCAGCAGCCGCCCGGCGGCTTACAATGAGCAGTTCTTC	CASSRPAAYNEQFF
TRBV19	TRBD1	.	TRBJ2-1	TGTGCCAGTAGTACTGCAGGGGGCGCTTACAATGAGCAGTTCTTC	CASSTAGGAYNEQFF
TRBV5-1	.	few	TRBJ1-2	TGCGCCAGCACCTTGGACGGGCCCTTTTATGGCTACACCTTC	CASTLDGPFYGYTF
TRBV5-1	.	.	TRBJ2-1	TGCGCCAGCAGCTTGTGGAAAAATAGCCCAGGGGACAATGAGCAGTTCTTC	CASSLWKNSPGDNEQFF
TRBV4-1	.	many	TRBJ2-7	TGCGCCAGCAGCCAAAACCCGGCTAGCAAAACTGACGAGCAGTACTTC	CASSQNPASKTDEQYF
TRBV7-2	TRBD1	.	TRBJ2-1	TGTGCCAGCAGCCTATGGACAGGGGGTGATGAGCAGTTCTTC	CASSLWTGGDEQFF
TRBV13	TRBD1	few	TRBJ1-2	TGTGCCAGCAGCTTAGACACAGGGGCCCATGGCTACACCTTC	CASSLDTGAHGYTF
TRBV5-1	TRBD1	.	TRBJ1-1	TGCGCCAGCCGGGGACAGGGGGCGGTCGGTACTGAAGCTTTCTTT	CASRGQGAVGTEAFF
TRBV5-1	.	few	TRBJ2-3	TGCGCCAGCAGCCCCATAGTAGTGGCAGATACGCAGTATTTT	CASSPIVVADTQYF
TRBV2	.	few	TRBJ1-2	TGTGCCAGCACCGGAAGTTGGATCTATGGCTACACCTTC	CASTGSWIYGYTF
TRBV3-1	.	many	TRBJ1-2	TGTGCCAGCAGCCAAGATCCCAGCTATGGCTACACCTTC	CASSQDPSYGYTF
TRBV28	TRBD1	few	TRBJ2-7	TGTGCCAGCAGTTCACCCGGGACAGAGTACGAGCAGTACTTC	CASSSPGTEYEQYF
TRBV4-2	TRBD2	.	TRBJ2-3	TGTGCCAGCAGCCAAGTCGTCCGCGGGGGGGCAGGAGATACGCAGTATTTT	CASSQVVRGGAGDTQYF
TRBV20-1	TRBD1	few	TRBJ2-7	TGCAGTGCTAGTTTGTTTACAGGGGACGAGCAGTACTTC	CSASLFTGDEQYF
TRBV3-1	.	.	TRBJ1-2	TGTGCCAGCTCACACAGGGCCCAAGGGAACTATGGCTACACCTTC	CASSHRAQGNYGYTF
TRBV3-1	.	few	TRBJ2-5	TGTGCCAGCAGCCAAGACCTCCACAATGAGCAGTACTTC	CASSQDLHNEQYF
TRBV7-9	TRBD1	few	TRBJ1-2	TGTGCCAGCAGCTTAGGCCAGGGGGTCAATGGCTACACCTTC	CASSLGQGVNGYTF